This paragraph reports one TCR beta chain. These data belong to a study of T cell changes during pregnancy in multiple sclerosis. Repertoires were generated with immunoSEQ multiplex PCR, while TCRdb's copy carries only in-frame clones and drops some. The repertoire holds some 37,000 clones, with roughly 91% as singletons. Deletions cut 6 bases from V and 0 bases from J, with 18 bases between. The CDR3 runs 16 residues. CDR1 and CDR2 from the germline V gene are MDHEN and SYDVKM. Sequencing was performed on CD4+ T cells from peripheral blood mononuclear cells, taken in the first trimester of pregnancy. This chain uses TRBV28 with TRBJ2-7, with D possibly matching TRBD2 (6 bases). The sequence came from a female donor with multiple sclerosis, enrolled in a pregnancy study. Written as DNA, the CDR3 is TGTGCCAGCAGCTTGAGCCGGGACTCGATCTCCTACGAGCAGTACTTC. Its translation: CASSLSRDSISYEQYF.